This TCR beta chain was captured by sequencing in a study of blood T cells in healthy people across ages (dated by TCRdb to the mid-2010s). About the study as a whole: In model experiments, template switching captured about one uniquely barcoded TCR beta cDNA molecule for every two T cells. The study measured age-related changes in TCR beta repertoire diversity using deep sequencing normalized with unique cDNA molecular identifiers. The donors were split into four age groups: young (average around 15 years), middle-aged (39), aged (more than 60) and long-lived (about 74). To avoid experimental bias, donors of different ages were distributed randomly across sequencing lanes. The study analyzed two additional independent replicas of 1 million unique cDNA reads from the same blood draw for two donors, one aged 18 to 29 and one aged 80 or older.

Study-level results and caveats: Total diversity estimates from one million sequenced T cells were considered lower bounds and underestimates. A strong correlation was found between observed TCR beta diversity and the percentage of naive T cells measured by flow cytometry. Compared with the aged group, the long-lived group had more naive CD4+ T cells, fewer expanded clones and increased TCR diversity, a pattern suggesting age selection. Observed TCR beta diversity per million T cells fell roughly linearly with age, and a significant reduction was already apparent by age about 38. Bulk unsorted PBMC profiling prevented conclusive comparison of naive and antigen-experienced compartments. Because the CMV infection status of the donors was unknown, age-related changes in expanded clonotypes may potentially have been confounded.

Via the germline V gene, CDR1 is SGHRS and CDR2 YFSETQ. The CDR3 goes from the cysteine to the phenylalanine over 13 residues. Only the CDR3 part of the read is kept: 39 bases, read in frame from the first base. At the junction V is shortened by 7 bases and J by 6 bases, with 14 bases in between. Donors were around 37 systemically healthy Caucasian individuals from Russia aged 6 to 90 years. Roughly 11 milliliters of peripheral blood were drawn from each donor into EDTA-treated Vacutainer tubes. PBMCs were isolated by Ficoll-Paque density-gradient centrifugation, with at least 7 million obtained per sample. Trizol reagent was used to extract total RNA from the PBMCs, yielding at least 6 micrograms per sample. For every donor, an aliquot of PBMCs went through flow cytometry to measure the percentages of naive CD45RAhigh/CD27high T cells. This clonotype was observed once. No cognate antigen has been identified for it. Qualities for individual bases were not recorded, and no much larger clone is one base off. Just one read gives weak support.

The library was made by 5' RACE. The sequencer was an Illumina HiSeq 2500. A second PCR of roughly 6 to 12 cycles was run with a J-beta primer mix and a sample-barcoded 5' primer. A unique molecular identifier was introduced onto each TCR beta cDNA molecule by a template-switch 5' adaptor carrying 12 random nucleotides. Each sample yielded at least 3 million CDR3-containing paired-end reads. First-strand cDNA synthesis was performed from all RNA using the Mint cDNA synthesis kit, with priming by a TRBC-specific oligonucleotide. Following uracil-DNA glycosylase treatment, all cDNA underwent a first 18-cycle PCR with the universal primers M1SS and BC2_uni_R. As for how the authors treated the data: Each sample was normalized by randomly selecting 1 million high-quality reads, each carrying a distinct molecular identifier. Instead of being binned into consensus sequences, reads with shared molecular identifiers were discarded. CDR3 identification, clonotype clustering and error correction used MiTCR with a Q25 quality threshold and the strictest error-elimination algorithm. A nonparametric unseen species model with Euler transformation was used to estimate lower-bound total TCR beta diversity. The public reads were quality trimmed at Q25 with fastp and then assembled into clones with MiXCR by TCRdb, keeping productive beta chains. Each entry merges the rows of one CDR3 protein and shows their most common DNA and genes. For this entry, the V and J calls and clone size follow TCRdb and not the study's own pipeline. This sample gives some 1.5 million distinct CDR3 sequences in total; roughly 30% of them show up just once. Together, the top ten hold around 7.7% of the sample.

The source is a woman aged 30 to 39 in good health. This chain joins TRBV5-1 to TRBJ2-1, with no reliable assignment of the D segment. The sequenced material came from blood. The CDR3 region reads CASGPESGNEQFF. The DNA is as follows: TGCGCCAGCGGGCCCGAATCCGGCAATGAGCAGTTCTTC.